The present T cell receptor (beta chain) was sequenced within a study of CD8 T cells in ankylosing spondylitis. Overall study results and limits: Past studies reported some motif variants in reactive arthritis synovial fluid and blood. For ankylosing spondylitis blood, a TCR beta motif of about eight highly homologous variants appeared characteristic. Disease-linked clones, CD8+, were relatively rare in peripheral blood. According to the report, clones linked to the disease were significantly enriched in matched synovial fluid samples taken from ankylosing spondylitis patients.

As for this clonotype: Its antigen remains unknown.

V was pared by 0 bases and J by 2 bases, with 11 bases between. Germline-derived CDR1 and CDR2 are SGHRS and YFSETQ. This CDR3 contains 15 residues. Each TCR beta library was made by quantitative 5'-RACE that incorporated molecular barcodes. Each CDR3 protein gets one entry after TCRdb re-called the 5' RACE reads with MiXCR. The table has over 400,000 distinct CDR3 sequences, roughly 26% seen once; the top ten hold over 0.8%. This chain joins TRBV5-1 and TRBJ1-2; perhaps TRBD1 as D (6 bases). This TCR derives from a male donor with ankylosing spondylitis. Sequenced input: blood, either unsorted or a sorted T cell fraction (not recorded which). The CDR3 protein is CASSLDGGRNYGYTF. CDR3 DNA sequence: TGCGCCAGCAGCTTGGATGGGGGGCGCAACTATGGCTACACCTTC.